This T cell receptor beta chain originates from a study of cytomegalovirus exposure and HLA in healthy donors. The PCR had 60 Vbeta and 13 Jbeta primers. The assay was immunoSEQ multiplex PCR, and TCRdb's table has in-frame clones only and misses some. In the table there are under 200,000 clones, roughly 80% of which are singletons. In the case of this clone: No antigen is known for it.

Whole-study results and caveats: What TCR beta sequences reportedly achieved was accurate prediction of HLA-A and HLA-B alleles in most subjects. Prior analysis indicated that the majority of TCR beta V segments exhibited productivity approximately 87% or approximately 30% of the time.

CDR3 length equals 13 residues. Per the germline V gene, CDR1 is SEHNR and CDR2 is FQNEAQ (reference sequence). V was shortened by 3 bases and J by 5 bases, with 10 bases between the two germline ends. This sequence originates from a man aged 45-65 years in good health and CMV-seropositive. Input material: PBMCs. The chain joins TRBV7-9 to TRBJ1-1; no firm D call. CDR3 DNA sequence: TGTGCCAGCAGCTTTACTGAGGTAACTGAAGCTTTCTTT. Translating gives CASSFTEVTEAFF.